Following are 30 T cell receptor beta chains from one sample sequenced in a study of T cell repertoires in cytomegalovirus infection. What these receptors recognize is not known. TCRdb analysed the reads with MiXCR anew, one entry per CDR3 protein. The table has approximately 730,000 distinct CDR3 sequences, roughly 28% seen once; the top ten hold less than 15%. The source material was cultured CD8+ T cells from PBMCs, sampled from culture after CMV antigen stimulation. Receptor source: a human donor in good health (CMV status not recorded). Some clones in this sample may be carry-over from other donors' samples.

In its sample, this clonotype was seen many times. The chain combines TRBV7-2 with TRBJ1-2; possibly TRBD1 for D (6 bases). The CDR3 length is 15 residues. Trimming took 1 base from V and 7 from J, leaving 16 bases between them. Per germline, CDR1 SGHTA and CDR2 FQGNSA. CDR3 sequence (DNA): TGTGCCAGCAGCTTAGGAAGGACAGCCTTGGGTGGCTACACCTTC. This encodes CASSLGRTALGGYTF.

The chain's CDR3 is CASSIGGQNQPQHF. The CDR3 DNA is TGTGCCAGTAGTATAGGGGGACAGAATCAGCCCCAGCATTTT. This sequence joins TRBV19 and TRBJ1-5; the match to TRBD1 covers 7 bases. Germline V gene data show CDR1 as LNHDA and CDR2 as SQIVND (reference sequence). J lost 4 bases, V lost 1 base, and 1 base had no gene match. CDR3 length: 14 amino acids.

This clonotype was observed a few times. The DNA for the CDR3 is TGTGCCAGCAGCACCCTGGTCAGCTCCTACAATGAGCAGTTCTTC. Encoded protein: CASSTLVSSYNEQFF. This chain uses TRBV6-5 with TRBJ2-1; D gene unclear. This CDR3 spans 15 amino acids. The ends were cut back, 6 bases at V and 0 bases at J, with 12 bases in the middle. CDR1 and CDR2 from the germline V gene are MNHEY and SVGAGI.

The chain employs TRBV5-3 and TRBJ1-2, with 8 bases aligning to TRBD1. TRBV5-3 is known as an ORF, though its function is uncertain. V gave up 8 bases and J gave up 5 bases; unmatched junction bases: 14. This CDR3 is 15 amino acids long. CDR3 loop: CASSYLQGAAYGYTF. CDR3 DNA sequence: TGTGCCAGCAGTTACCTCCAGGGGGCGGCGTATGGCTACACCTTC.

There are many counts of this clonotype. The V and J genes are TRBV27 and TRBJ1-5; D may be TRBD1 (5 bases). The V end lost 8 bases, the J end lost 0 bases, and 11 bases lay between the germline ends. The germline V gene encodes CDR1 MNHEY and CDR2 SMNVEV (reference sequence). CDR3 size: 14 residues. The CDR3 nucleotides read TGTGCCAGCCGGGGGACTTATAGCAATCAGCCCCAGCATTTT. Translating gives CASRGTYSNQPQHF.

This chain connects TRBV9 to TRBJ1-1; TRBD1 aligns across 11 bases. Germline CDR1 is SGDLS and CDR2 is YYNGEE. The CDR3 totals 17 residues. V dropped 0 bases and J dropped 0; count of bases not matched to a gene: 4. CDR3: CASSVAGTGGMNTEAFF. In DNA form, the CDR3 reads TGTGCCAGCAGCGTAGCCGGGACAGGGGGAATGAACACTGAAGCTTTCTTT.

Only a few counts were recorded for this clonotype. This chain connects TRBV4-1 to TRBJ1-5; a possible D gene is TRBD1 (6 bases). V shed 1 base and J shed 7 bases, with 14 bases lying between them. From germline, CDR1 is MGHRA and CDR2 YSYEKL. There are 15 residues in the CDR3. The CDR3 reads CASSQVLGASQPQHF. CDR3 coding DNA: TGCGCCAGCAGCCAAGTTTTGGGGGCAAGCCAGCCCCAGCATTTT.

This clonotype occurred a few times. The rearrangement uses TRBV7-9 and TRBJ2-7; no firm D call. This CDR3 spans 15 amino acids. V gave up 2 bases and J gave up 3 bases, with 14 bases separating them. Germline CDR1 and CDR2: SEHNR and FQNEAQ (reference sequence). DNA for the CDR3: TGTGCCAGCAGCTTATTAGGCCAGAGAGGCTACGAGCAGTACGTC. Protein: CASSLLGQRGYEQYV.

The chain links TRBV19 to TRBJ1-1, with D hard to call. V lost 6 bases, J lost 5 bases, and 19 bases lay in between. This CDR3 region has 15 residues. From germline, CDR1 is LNHDA and CDR2 SQIVND (reference sequence). As DNA, the CDR3 is TGTGCCAGTAGAGAGGCAACCGGGCGGGGTACTGAAGCTTTCTTT. This translates into CASREATGRGTEAFF.

This sequence joins TRBV29-1 and TRBJ1-1; tentative D call: TRBD1 (6 bases). The CDR3 loop spans 15 amino acids. V gave up 3 bases and J gave up 4 bases, with 18 bases separating them. Germline V lookup: CDR1 SQVTM, CDR2 ANQGSEA. CDR3 DNA: TGCAGCGTTGATACTCCGGCAGGGGTGAGCACTGAAGCTTTCTTT. Amino acids: CSVDTPAGVSTEAFF. The variable domain in full, with the rest retrieved from reference TRBV29-1 and TRBJ1-1, is SAVISQKPSRDICQRGTSLTIQCQVDSQVTMMFWYRQQPGQSLTLIATANQGSEATYESGFVIDKFPISRPNLTFSTLTVSNMSPEDSSIYLCSVDTPAGVSTEAFFGQGTRLTVV.

A few counts support this clonotype. The chain couples TRBV4-1 to TRBJ2-7; tentative D call: TRBD1 (6 bases). The V end lost 6 bases, the J end lost 0 bases, and 15 bases lay between the germline ends. Germline lookup yields CDR1 MGHRA and CDR2 YSYEKL. CDR3 length: 15 residues. CDR3 residues: CASSSIQGGSYEQYF. CDR3 in DNA: TGCGCCAGCAGTTCAATACAGGGTGGCTCCTACGAGCAGTACTTC.

The V and J genes are TRBV4-1 and TRBJ2-1; D is undetermined. CDR1 MGHRA and CDR2 YSYEKL come from the germline V gene. Between the trimmed V and J ends, which lost 1 base and 6 bases, there was a span of 10 bases. The CDR3 consists of 14 residues. In nucleotides, the CDR3 is TGCGCCAGCAGCCAAGCACAATCGTCCAATGAGCAGTTCTTC. Its protein is CASSQAQSSNEQFF.

This chain joins TRBV6-4 and TRBJ2-1; D possibly matches TRBD1 or TRBD2 (5 bases each). CDR3 length: 15 amino acids. Germline V CDR1 and CDR2: MRHNA, SNTAGT. The ends were cut back, 3 bases at V and 6 bases at J, with 15 bases in the middle. The CDR3 DNA follows: TGTGCCAGCAGTGAGAGTCCCGGGACCTCCAATGAGCAGTTCTTC. Translation gives CASSESPGTSNEQFF.

This clonotype occurred many times. The chain links TRBV7-9 to TRBJ2-3; possibly TRBD1 or TRBD2 for D (5 bases each). V gave up 1 base and J gave up 4 bases, with 18 bases separating them. Germline V gene lookup returns CDR1 SEHNR and CDR2 FQNEAQ (reference sequence). The CDR3 length is 17 residues. The CDR3 sequence: CASSLGDPDDAADTQYF. In nucleotides, the CDR3 is TGTGCCAGCAGCTTAGGGGACCCAGACGATGCAGCAGATACGCAGTATTTT.

This clonotype has just a few counts. The chain combines TRBV12-3 or TRBV12-4 with TRBJ2-5; D may be TRBD1 (6 bases). The CDR3 sequence is 17 residues long. The V gene lost 5 bases and the J gene lost 4 bases, with 23 bases spanning the gap. DNA for the CDR3: TGTGCCAGCAGTCCGTCCTCGGGTGGGGAAGGGGGAGAGACCCAGTACTTC. Its translation is CASSPSSGGEGGETQYF.

The chain is built from TRBV29-1 and TRBJ2-2, with 7 bases aligning to TRBD1. CDR3 size: 12 residues. Losses at the gene ends were 6 bases for V and 6 bases for J; bases not matched to a gene: 4. Germline V gives CDR1 SQVTM, CDR2 ANQGSEA. CDR3 region: CSVEQGPGELFF. As DNA, the CDR3 is TGCAGCGTAGAACAGGGGCCCGGGGAGCTGTTTTTT.

V is TRBV4-1 and J is TRBJ1-4; D not resolved. The germline gives CDR1 MGHRA, CDR2 YSYEKL. Trimming removed 11 bases at V and 7 bases at J, with 20 bases between. This CDR3 spans 14 amino acids. The CDR3 reads CASTGLPLAEKLFF. CDR3 coding DNA: TGCGCCTCGACGGGCCTGCCTTTGGCTGAAAAACTGTTTTTT.

This clonotype occurred a few times. The chain carries TRBV20-1 and TRBJ2-7; 7 nucleotides match TRBD1. Trimming cost V 3 bases and J 5 bases; bases outside gene matches: 4. This CDR3 contains 12 residues. CDR1 is DFQATT, CDR2 SNEGSKA, per germline (reference sequence). In DNA form, the CDR3 reads TGCAGTGCTAGGTTGACAGGGAACGAGCAGTACTTC. Translated, it gives CSARLTGNEQYF.

The chain uses TRBV7-3 and TRBJ2-1, with 7 bases fitting TRBD1. Germline CDR1 is SGHTA and CDR2 is FQGTGA. The CDR3 is 16 residues long. Unmatched junction bases numbered 11, after V lost 4 bases and J lost 5 bases. DNA of the CDR3: TGTGCCAGCAGCTACCTAGGGGGAACAGGGGACAATGAGCAGTTCTTC. Residues: CASSYLGGTGDNEQFF.

This clonotype was observed many times. The rearrangement links TRBV5-1 to TRBJ2-1, with a weak D call TRBD2 (5 bases). This CDR3 is built from 14 residues. Germline CDR1 is SGHRS and CDR2 is YFSETQ. V lost 3 bases and J lost 6, with 13 bases in between. CDR3 bases: TGCGCCAGCAGCTCGCCCCCTCTAGCCAATGAGCAGTTCTTC. Its protein is CASSSPPLANEQFF. The full variable domain, in which reference TRBV5-1 and TRBJ2-1 provide the parts outside the CDR3, is KAGVTQTPRYLIKTRGQQVTLSCSPISGHRSVSWYQQTPGQGLQFLFEYFSETQRNKGNFPGRFSGRQFSNSRSEMNVSTLELGDSALYLCASSSPPLANEQFFGPGTRLTVL.

J is TRBJ2-2 and V is TRBV5-1; D gene uncertain. The germline V and J ends were trimmed by 2 bases and 4 bases, with 9 bases remaining between them. There are 14 residues in the CDR3. Germline values: CDR1 SGHRS, CDR2 YFSETQ. The CDR3 spells CASSLEQFTGELFF. The CDR3, as DNA: TGCGCCAGCAGCTTAGAACAGTTCACCGGGGAGCTGTTTTTT.

A note on this clonotype: This is likely a read error, given that the CDR3 carries no conserved phenylalanine or tryptophan at its end. This sequence joins TRBV28 and TRBJ1-5; D is undetermined. This CDR3 has 20 residues. The V and J ends lost 6 bases and 1 base respectively, with 28 bases between them. CDR1 and CDR2 from the germline V gene are MDHEN and SYDVKM. The CDR3 sequence is CASRSVPRSSGGVSNQPQHC. The DNA for the CDR3 is TGTGCCAGCAGATCCGTCCCCAGATCCTCAGGCGGCGTAAGCAATCAGCCCCAGCATTGT.

This clonotype has just a few counts. J is TRBJ1-2 and V is TRBV15; D possibly corresponds to TRBD1 (5 bases). CDR3 size: 13 residues. From germline, CDR1 is LNHNV and CDR2 YYDKDF (reference sequence). V lost 6 bases to trimming and J lost 5 bases, with 13 bases between them. The CDR3 sequence: CATSERTRYGYTF. The CDR3 DNA sequence: TGTGCCACCAGTGAGAGGACAAGATATGGCTACACCTTC.

This clonotype was picked up one time. The genes are TRBV27 and TRBJ2-1; 8 bases agree with TRBD2. V lost 3 bases and J lost 7; bases outside the gene matches: 8. CDR1 MNHEY and CDR2 SMNVEV come from the germline V gene (reference sequence). The CDR3 has 15 amino acids. The chain's CDR3 is CASSFSAGDGNEQFF. In nucleotides, the CDR3 is TGTGCCAGCAGTTTCTCAGCGGGGGATGGTAATGAGCAGTTCTTC.

This clonotype was observed at least ten times. The rearrangement uses TRBV12-3 or TRBV12-4 and TRBJ2-1; D may correspond to TRBD1 or TRBD2 (6 bases each). The CDR3 contains 14 residues. Trimming removed 3 bases from V and 8 bases from J, with 14 bases in between. Here the CDR3 DNA reads TGTGCCAGCAGTTTCGAGGGGGGTACCCATGAGCAGTTCTTC. This gives the protein CASSFEGGTHEQFF.

This clonotype was detected only a few times. The chain combines TRBV27 with TRBJ2-1, with 9 bases identical to TRBD2. Losses at the gene ends were 3 bases for V and 8 bases for J; bases not matched to a gene: 11. In germline, CDR1 is MNHEY, CDR2 SMNVEV (reference sequence). The CDR3 covers 16 residues. The DNA of the CDR3 is TGTGCCAGCAGTTTCCTGGGCGGGGGGGCCATGGATGAGCAGTTCTTC. Its protein product is CASSFLGGGAMDEQFF.

The chain uses TRBV2 and TRBJ1-6; possible D gene TRBD1, 6 bases. Germline V lookup: CDR1 SNHLY, CDR2 FYNNEI. V lost 2 bases, J lost 7 bases, and 15 bases lay in between. The CDR3 covers 16 residues. CDR3 bases: TGTGCCAGCAGTGAATCCCGGGCAGGGGCAAATTCACCCCTCCACTTT. As protein: CASSESRAGANSPLHF.

The chain uses TRBV6-1 and TRBJ1-1; D might be TRBD1 (6 bases). Trimming took 7 bases from V and 0 from J, leaving 18 bases between them. Germline-derived CDR1 and CDR2 are MNHNS and SASEGT. This CDR3 has 16 amino acids. The DNA of the CDR3 is TGTGCCAGCACCTTAATCCCGGGGGACATGAACACTGAAGCTTTCTTT. Protein product: CASTLIPGDMNTEAFF.

Written as DNA, the CDR3 is TGTGCCAGTAGTTTCACCCTTGGGACAGGGAACACCGGGGAGCTGTTTTTT. The encoded protein is CASSFTLGTGNTGELFF. J is TRBJ2-2 and V is TRBV6-1; 8 positions match TRBD1. Germline trimming cut 9 bases from V and 1 base from J; bases unmatched to any gene: 13. The CDR3 has 17 amino acids. The germline gives CDR1 MNHNS, CDR2 SASEGT.

The table lists this clonotype with many counts. The gene calls are TRBV7-2 and TRBJ2-5, with 12 bases that match TRBD2. The CDR3 loop spans 15 amino acids. Germline lookup yields CDR1 SGHTA and CDR2 FQGNSA. V shed 2 bases, J shed 5 bases, and the junction held 3 bases outside the gene matches. CDR3: CASSLWLAGGETQYF. The CDR3 DNA is TGTGCCAGCAGCTTATGGCTAGCGGGGGGGGAGACCCAGTACTTC. Based on the CDR3 plus reference TRBV7-2 and TRBJ2-5, the full variable domain is GAGVSQSPSNKVTEKGKDVELRCDPISGHTALYWYRQSLGQGLEFLIYFQGNSAPDKSGLPSDRFSAERTGGSVSTLTIQRTQQEDSAVYLCASSLWLAGGETQYFGPGTRLLVL.